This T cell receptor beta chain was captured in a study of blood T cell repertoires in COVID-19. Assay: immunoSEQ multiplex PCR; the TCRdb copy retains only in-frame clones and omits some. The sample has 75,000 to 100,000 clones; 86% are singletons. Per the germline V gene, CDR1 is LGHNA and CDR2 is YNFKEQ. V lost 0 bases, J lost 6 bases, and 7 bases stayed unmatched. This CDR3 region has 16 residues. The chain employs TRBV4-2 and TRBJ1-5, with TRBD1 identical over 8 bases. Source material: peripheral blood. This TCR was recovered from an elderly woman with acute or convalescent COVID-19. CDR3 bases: TGTGCCAGCAGCCAAGAGCAGGGGGCAGTAGGTCAGCCCCAGCATTTT. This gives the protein CASSQEQGAVGQPQHF.